This passage covers 7 T cell receptor beta chains from one sample sequenced in a study of T cell changes during pregnancy in multiple sclerosis. Assay: immunoSEQ multiplex PCR; the TCRdb copy retains only in-frame clones and omits some. The sample has some 97,000 clones; about 94% are singletons. The material sequenced was peripheral blood, taken before pregnancy. Receptor source: a female donor with multiple sclerosis, enrolled in a pregnancy study.

CDR3 residues: CASSQGSTGANVLTF. CDR3 nucleotide sequence: TGTGCCAGCAGCCAGGGAAGTACTGGGGCCAACGTCCTGACTTTC. The chain couples TRBV9 to TRBJ2-6; D perhaps matches TRBD1 (5 bases). The CDR3 loop spans 15 amino acids. V shed 4 bases and J shed 2 bases, with 10 bases lying between them. The V gene's germline CDR1 is SGDLS and CDR2 YYNGEE.

The V and J genes are TRBV9 and TRBJ2-2; possibly TRBD1 for D (5 bases). Trimming removed 4 bases from V and 2 bases from J, with 12 bases in between. CDR1 and CDR2 (germline): SGDLS, YYNGEE. The length of the CDR3 is 15 residues. CDR3 in amino acids: CASSLDRSNTGELFF. The CDR3 DNA sequence: TGTGCCAGCAGCCTAGACAGATCAAACACCGGGGAGCTGTTTTTT.

This clone has a single count. This chain connects TRBV18 to TRBJ2-1; TRBD1 is a possible D gene (6 bases). From germline, CDR1 is KGHSH and CDR2 LQKENI. CDR3 length equals 13 residues. Trimming took 3 bases from V and 5 from J, leaving 8 bases between them. CDR3 region: CASSPWTDNEQFF. The CDR3 nucleotides are TGTGCCAGCTCACCCTGGACAGACAATGAGCAGTTCTTC.

The chain has TRBV5-4 and TRBJ2-2, with TRBD1 identical over 9 bases. The germline V gene has CDR1 SGHNT and CDR2 YYREEE (reference sequence). The CDR3 loop spans 15 amino acids. J was trimmed by 4 bases and V by 1 base; bases with no gene match: 2. The CDR3 sequence: CASSLSQGATGELFF. As DNA, the CDR3 is TGTGCCAGCAGCTTGTCACAGGGGGCCACCGGGGAGCTGTTTTTT.

The J gene is TRBJ1-2, the V gene TRBV5-4, with D perhaps matching TRBD1 (5 bases). V lost 4 bases and J lost 7, with 14 bases in between. Germline CDR1 and CDR2: SGHNT and YYREEE (reference sequence). There are 13 residues in the CDR3. The CDR3 region has the DNA TGTGCCAGCAGCCCCGGGCCAGGGATTGGCTACACCTTC. This encodes CASSPGPGIGYTF.

The chain carries TRBV14 and TRBJ2-7, with 9 nucleotides matching TRBD1. CDR3 length equals 15 residues. The germline V gene has CDR1 SGHDN and CDR2 FVKESK. J was trimmed by 1 base and V by 6 bases; bases with no gene match: 7. The CDR3 is CASRQTGGGSYEQYF. Here the CDR3 DNA reads TGTGCCAGCAGACAGACAGGGGGGGGATCCTACGAGCAGTACTTC. Full variable domain (rest looked up from reference TRBV14 and TRBJ2-7): EAGVTQFPSHSVIEKGQTVTLRCDPISGHDNLYWYRRVMGKEIKFLLHFVKESKQDESGMPNNRFLAERTGGTYSTLKVQPAELEDSGVYFCASRQTGGGSYEQYFGPGTRLTVT.

This sequence joins TRBV11-2 and TRBJ1-2; D is undetermined. The V end was cut by 3 bases, the J end by 5 bases, with 7 bases between. Germline V CDR1 and CDR2: SGHAT, FQNNGV. The CDR3 is made up of 12 amino acids. The CDR3 sequence is CASSLGGYGYTF. In nucleotides, the CDR3 is TGTGCCAGCAGCTTGGGCGGGTATGGCTACACCTTC.